This T cell receptor beta chain was observed in a study of early T cells in non-severe SARS-CoV-2 infection. Across the whole study: Sequenced material consisted of bulk RNA (from unsorted whole blood), and chains were unpaired. Overall study findings and caveats: Database matching using VDJdb favored anti-spike CD8 responses, with private and CD4 specificities left missing.

The TCR library protocol attached unique molecular identifiers to the individual cDNA molecules. TCRdb re-called the 5' RACE reads through MiXCR, storing one row per CDR3 protein. The repertoire consists of 40,000 to 55,000 distinct CDR3 sequences, with over 10% occurring once and the leading ten covering 10% to 13%. The sample holds a few counts of this clonotype. Its antigen remains unknown. The CDR3 consists of 16 residues. Germline V gene data show CDR1 as LGHDT and CDR2 as YNNKEL (reference sequence). Trimming shortened V by 7 bases and J by 0 bases, and 16 bases separated the two germline ends. This chain connects TRBV3-1 to TRBJ2-1, with D hard to call. This receptor was taken from an adult who was a healthcare worker with PCR-confirmed SARS-CoV-2 infection or an uninfected control (not recorded which). Source material: whole blood. The CDR3 DNA is TGTGCCAGCACCAGAACTCCATTGAGCTCCTACAATGAGCAGTTCTTC. Protein product: CASTRTPLSSYNEQFF.